This T cell receptor beta chain was retrieved from a study of siplizumab effects on memory and regulatory T cells. General study points: Sequences below about 10^-5 frequency were poorly captured, limiting mapping of alloreactive clones.

The germline gives CDR1 SEHNR, CDR2 FQNEAQ (reference sequence). V shed 5 bases and J shed 9 bases, with 19 bases lying between them. This CDR3 comprises 14 residues. On this clone: Its target is not known.

Assay: immunoSEQ multiplex PCR; the TCRdb copy retains only in-frame clones and omits some. Here the sample spans roughly 93,000 clones, 85% to 95% being singletons. The clonotype comes from a human donor in good health. The V call is TRBV7-9, the J call TRBJ2-5; D possibly uses TRBD1 or TRBD2 (5 bases each). The sequencing sample was made of non-Treg CD4+ T cells sorted from blood. This chain's CDR3 is CASSPPGTPRAQYF. DNA for the CDR3: TGTGCCAGCAGCCCCCCAGGGACCCCTAGGGCCCAGTACTTC.